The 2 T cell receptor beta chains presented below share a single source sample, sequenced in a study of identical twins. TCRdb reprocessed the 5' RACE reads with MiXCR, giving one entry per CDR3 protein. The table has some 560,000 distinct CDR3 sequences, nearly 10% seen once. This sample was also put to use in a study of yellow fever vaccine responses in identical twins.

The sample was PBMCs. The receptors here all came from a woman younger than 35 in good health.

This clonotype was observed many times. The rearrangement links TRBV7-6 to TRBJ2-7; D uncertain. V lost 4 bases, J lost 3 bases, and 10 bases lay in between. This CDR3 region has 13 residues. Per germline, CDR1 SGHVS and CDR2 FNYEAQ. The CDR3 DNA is TGTGCCAGCAGCTCAGAAACACTCTACGAGCAGTACTTC. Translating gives CASSSETLYEQYF.

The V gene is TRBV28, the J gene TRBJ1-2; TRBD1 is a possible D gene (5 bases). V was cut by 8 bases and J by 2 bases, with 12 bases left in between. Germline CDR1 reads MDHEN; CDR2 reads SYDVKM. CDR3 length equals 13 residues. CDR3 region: CASLTSGNYGYTF. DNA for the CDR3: TGTGCCAGCTTAACCTCAGGGAACTATGGCTACACCTTC.